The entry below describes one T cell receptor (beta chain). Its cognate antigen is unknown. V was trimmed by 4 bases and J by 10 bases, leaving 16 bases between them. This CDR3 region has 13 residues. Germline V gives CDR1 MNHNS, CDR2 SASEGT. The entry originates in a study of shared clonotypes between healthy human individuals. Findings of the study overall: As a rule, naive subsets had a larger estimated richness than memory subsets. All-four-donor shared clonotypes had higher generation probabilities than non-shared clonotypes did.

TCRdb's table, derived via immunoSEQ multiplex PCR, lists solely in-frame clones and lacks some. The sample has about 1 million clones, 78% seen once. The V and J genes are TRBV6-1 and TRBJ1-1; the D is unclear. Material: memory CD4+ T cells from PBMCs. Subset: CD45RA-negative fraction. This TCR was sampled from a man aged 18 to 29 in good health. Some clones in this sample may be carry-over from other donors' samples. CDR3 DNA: TGTGCCAGCAGTGCAACAGAACATAGTGGAGCTTTCTTT. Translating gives CASSATEHSGAFF.